A single sample is the source of the 9 T cell receptor beta chains below, sequenced in a study of cytomegalovirus exposure and HLA in healthy donors. Both 60 Vbeta primers and 13 Jbeta primers went into the PCR. Profiling relied on immunoSEQ multiplex PCR, and the TCRdb table lists in-frame clones only, not all of them. This sample has 140,000 to 150,000 clones; less than 85% occur once, and the top ten carry 2% to 2.5%. Sequencing used PBMCs. Receptors originate from a woman aged 60-75 years in good health and CMV-seropositive.

The DNA of the CDR3 is TGTGCCAGCAGCTTAATAATATGGGGCCTCTCAGCAGATACGCAGTATTTT. The encoded protein is CASSLIIWGLSADTQYF. The genes are TRBV7-4 and TRBJ2-3, with D possibly being TRBD1 (5 bases). Germline V gene data show CDR1 as SGHVT and CDR2 as SQSDAQ. This CDR3 is 17 amino acids long. Trimming cost V 2 bases and J 4 bases, with 19 bases left between them.

This sequence joins TRBV2 and TRBJ1-3; 7 bases align to TRBD1. The CDR3 totals 13 residues. Germline assignment: CDR1 SNHLY and CDR2 FYNNEI. Trimming at V came to 5 bases and at J to 3 bases, leaving 1 base not matched to a gene. CDR3 sequence: CASSNRGGNTIYF. CDR3 in DNA: TGTGCCAGCAGTAACAGGGGTGGAAACACCATATATTTT.

In its sample, this clone was seen a few times. The gene calls are TRBV29-1 and TRBJ2-1; the D gene is possibly TRBD1 (5 bases). In germline, CDR1 is SQVTM, CDR2 ANQGSEA. The CDR3 runs 11 residues. The V end lost 7 bases, the J end lost 6 bases, and 10 bases lay between the germline ends. CDR3 nucleotide sequence: TGCAGCGGGAGACAGTCCAATGAGCAGTTCTTC. Residues: CSGRQSNEQFF.

This clone was detected only once. The chain is built from TRBV5-1 and TRBJ1-2; 8 positions agree with TRBD1. Germline CDR1 is SGHRS and CDR2 is YFSETQ. J lost 4 bases, V lost 0 bases, and 14 bases had no gene match. This CDR3 contains 18 residues. CDR3 sequence (DNA): TGCGCCAGCAGCTTGGCCGGACAGGGATTGGGTACGGGCTATGGCTACACCTTC. Encoded protein: CASSLAGQGLGTGYGYTF.

This clone occurred a few times. The chain combines TRBV27 with TRBJ1-2; TRBD1 matches at 9 bases. The trim removed 5 bases at V and 3 bases at J, leaving 4 bases unmatched. CDR1 and CDR2 (germline): MNHEY, SMNVEV (reference sequence). CDR3 length equals 14 residues. The CDR3, as DNA: TGTGCCAGCAGTCTGGGACAGGGTTACTATGGCTACACCTTC. Translating it yields CASSLGQGYYGYTF.

The table lists this clone with a count of one. The rearrangement joins TRBV29-1 to TRBJ1-1; D remains ambiguous. Per the germline V gene, CDR1 is SQVTM and CDR2 is ANQGSEA. The CDR3 is 14 amino acids. Trimming removed 6 bases at V and 1 base at J, with 15 bases between. CDR3 bases: TGCAGCGTCGCACACAGCCATCGGAACACTGAAGCTTTCTTT. Amino acids: CSVAHSHRNTEAFF.

This clone was found a few times. J is TRBJ1-1 and V is TRBV6-5, with TRBD1 matching over 7 bases. This CDR3 region has 14 residues. From germline, CDR1 is MNHEY and CDR2 SVGAGI. Trimming took 2 bases from V and 1 from J; bases not matched to a gene: 1. For the CDR3, the DNA is TGTGCCAGCAGTTACAGGGGGCAGAACACTGAAGCTTTCTTT. The encoded protein is CASSYRGQNTEAFF.

This sequence joins TRBV30 and TRBJ2-3; TRBD1 might be the D (6 bases). Germline V gene lookup returns CDR1 GTSNPN and CDR2 SVGIG (reference sequence). With 2 bases removed from V and 6 bases from J, the gap between germline ends came to 15 bases. The CDR3 consists of 14 residues. In DNA, the CDR3 is TGTGCCTGGAGTAGGGTAGGGGGTGAGGATACGCAGTATTTT. Residues: CAWSRVGGEDTQYF.

This clone occurred a few times. The chain joins TRBV28 to TRBJ1-1; 8 positions agree with TRBD1. CDR1 and CDR2 (germline): MDHEN, SYDVKM. J lost 11 bases, V lost 4 bases, and 6 bases had no gene match. The CDR3 is 12 residues long. CDR3 sequence reads: CASSWVQGAAFF. The CDR3 nucleotides are TGTGCCAGCAGTTGGGTGCAGGGGGCGGCTTTCTTT. Drawing the rest from reference TRBV28 and TRBJ1-1, the complete variable domain is DVKVTQSSRYLVKRTGEKVFLECVQDMDHENMFWYRQDPGLGLRLIYFSYDVKMKEKGDIPEGYSVSREKKERFSLILESASTNQTSMYLCASSWVQGAAFFGQGTRLTVV.